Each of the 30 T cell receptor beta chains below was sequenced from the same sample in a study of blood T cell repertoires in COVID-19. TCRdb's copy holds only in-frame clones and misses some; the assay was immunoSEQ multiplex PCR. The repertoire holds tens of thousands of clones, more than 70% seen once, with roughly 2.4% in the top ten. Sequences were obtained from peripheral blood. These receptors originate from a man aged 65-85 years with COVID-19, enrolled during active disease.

Here the CDR3 DNA reads TGTGCCAGCAGCCCCACTAAGAACACTGAAGCTTTCTTT. Encoded protein: CASSPTKNTEAFF. V and J are TRBV5-5 and TRBJ1-1; D is unclear. The CDR3 contains 13 residues. Trimming took 4 bases from V and 1 from J, leaving 8 bases between them. Per the germline V gene, CDR1 is SGHKS and CDR2 is YYEKEE (reference sequence).

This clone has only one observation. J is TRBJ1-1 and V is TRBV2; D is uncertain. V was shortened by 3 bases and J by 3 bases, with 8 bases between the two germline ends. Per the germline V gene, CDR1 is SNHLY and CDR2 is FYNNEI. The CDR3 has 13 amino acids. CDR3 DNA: TGTGCCAGCAGTGATAATCTGTACACTGAAGCTTTCTTT. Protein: CASSDNLYTEAFF.

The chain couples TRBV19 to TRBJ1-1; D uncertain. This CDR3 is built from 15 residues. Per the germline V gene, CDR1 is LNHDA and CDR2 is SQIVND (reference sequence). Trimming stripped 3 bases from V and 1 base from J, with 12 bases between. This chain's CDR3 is CASSMIGSANTEAFF. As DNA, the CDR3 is TGTGCCAGTAGTATGATTGGCAGTGCGAACACTGAAGCTTTCTTT.

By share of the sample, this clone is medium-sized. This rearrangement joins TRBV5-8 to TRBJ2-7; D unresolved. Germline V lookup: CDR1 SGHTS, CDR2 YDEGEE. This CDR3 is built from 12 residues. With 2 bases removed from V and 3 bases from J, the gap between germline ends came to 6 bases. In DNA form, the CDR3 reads TGTGCCAGCAGCTTAACAGACTACGAGCAGTACTTC. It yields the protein CASSLTDYEQYF.

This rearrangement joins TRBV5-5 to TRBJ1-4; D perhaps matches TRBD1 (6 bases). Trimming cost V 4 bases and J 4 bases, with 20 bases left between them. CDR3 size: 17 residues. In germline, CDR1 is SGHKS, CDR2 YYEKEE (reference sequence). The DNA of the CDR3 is TGTGCCAGCAGCCCCGGGACAAAGGGAGGGATTAATGAAAAACTGTTTTTT. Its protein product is CASSPGTKGGINEKLFF.

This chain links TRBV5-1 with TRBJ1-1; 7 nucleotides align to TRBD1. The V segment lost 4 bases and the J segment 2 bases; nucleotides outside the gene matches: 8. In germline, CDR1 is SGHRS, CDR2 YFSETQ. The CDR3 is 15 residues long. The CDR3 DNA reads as TGCGCCAGCAGCCCGGTGACAGGGTTCAACACTGAAGCTTTCTTT. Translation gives CASSPVTGFNTEAFF.

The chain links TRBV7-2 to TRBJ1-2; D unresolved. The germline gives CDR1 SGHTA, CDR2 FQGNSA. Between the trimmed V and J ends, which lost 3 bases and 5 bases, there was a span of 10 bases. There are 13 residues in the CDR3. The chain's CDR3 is CASSFKSTYGYTF. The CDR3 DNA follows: TGTGCCAGCAGCTTTAAATCCACATATGGCTACACCTTC.

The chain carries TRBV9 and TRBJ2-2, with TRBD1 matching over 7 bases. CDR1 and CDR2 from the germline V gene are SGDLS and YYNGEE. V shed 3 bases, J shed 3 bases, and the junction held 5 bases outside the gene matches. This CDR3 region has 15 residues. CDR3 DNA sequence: TGTGCCAGCAGCGGGGGGACAGTATACACCGGGGAGCTGTTTTTT. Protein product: CASSGGTVYTGELFF.

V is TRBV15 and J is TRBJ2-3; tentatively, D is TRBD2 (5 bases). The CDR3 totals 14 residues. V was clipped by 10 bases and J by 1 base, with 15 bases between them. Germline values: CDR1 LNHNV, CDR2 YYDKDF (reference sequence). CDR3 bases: TGTGCCATTGGGCCGGGGAGAGGCACAGATACGCAGTATTTT. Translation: CAIGPGRGTDTQYF. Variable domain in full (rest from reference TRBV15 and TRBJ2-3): DAMVIQNPRYQVTQFGKPVTLSCSQTLNHNVMYWYQQKSSQAPKLLFHYYDKDFNNEADTPDNFQSRRPNTSFCFLDIRSPGLGDTAMYLCAIGPGRGTDTQYFGPGTRLTVL.

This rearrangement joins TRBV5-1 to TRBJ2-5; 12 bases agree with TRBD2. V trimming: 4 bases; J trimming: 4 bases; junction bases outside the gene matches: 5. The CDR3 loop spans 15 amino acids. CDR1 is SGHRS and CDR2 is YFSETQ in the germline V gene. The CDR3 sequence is CASSDPSGRVETQYF. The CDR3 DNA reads TGCGCCAGCAGCGACCCTAGCGGGAGGGTAGAGACCCAGTACTTC.

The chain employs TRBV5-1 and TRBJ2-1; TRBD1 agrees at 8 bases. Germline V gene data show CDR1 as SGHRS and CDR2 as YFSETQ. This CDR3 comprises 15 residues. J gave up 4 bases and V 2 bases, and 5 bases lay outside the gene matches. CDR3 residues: CASSLRQGTYNEQFF. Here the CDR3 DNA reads TGCGCCAGCAGCTTACGACAGGGGACATACAATGAGCAGTTCTTC.

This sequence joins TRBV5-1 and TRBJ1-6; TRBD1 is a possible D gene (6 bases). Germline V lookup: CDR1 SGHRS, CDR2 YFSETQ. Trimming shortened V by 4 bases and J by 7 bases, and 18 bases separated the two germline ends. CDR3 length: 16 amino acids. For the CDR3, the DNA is TGCGCCAGCAGCCCCCATTCCGGGGGGCAAAATTCACCCCTCCACTTT. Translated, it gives CASSPHSGGQNSPLHF.

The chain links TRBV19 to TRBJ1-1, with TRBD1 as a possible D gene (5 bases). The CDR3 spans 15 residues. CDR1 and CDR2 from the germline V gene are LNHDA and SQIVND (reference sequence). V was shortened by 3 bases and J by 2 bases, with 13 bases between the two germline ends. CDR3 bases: TGTGCCAGTAGTATGGAAGGGGCAGCCAACACTGAAGCTTTCTTT. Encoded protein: CASSMEGAANTEAFF.

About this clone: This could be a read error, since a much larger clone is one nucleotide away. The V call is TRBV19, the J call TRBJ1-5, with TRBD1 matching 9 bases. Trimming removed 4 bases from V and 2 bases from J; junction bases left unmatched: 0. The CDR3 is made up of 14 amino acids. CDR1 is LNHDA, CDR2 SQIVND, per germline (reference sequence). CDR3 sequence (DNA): TGTGCCAGTAGTAGGACAGGGGGCAATCAGCCCCAGCATTTT. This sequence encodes CASSRTGGNQPQHF.

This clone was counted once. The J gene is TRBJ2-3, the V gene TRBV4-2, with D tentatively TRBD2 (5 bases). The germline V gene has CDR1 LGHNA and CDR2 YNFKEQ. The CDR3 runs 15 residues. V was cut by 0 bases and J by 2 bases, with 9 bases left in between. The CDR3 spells CASSQDGLSTDTQYF. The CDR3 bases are TGTGCCAGCAGCCAAGATGGACTCTCCACAGATACGCAGTATTTT.

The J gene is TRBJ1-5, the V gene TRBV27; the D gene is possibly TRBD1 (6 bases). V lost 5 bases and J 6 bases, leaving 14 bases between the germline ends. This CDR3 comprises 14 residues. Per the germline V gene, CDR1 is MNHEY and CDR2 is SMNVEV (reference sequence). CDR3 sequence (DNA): TGTGCCAGCAGTATCTCATCGGACAGTCAGCCCCAGCATTTT. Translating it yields CASSISSDSQPQHF.

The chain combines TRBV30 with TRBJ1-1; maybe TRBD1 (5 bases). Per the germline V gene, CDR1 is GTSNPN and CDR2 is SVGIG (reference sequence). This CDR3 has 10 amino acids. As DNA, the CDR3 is TGTGCTGGAGGGGTCACTGAAGCTTTCTTT. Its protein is CAGGVTEAFF.

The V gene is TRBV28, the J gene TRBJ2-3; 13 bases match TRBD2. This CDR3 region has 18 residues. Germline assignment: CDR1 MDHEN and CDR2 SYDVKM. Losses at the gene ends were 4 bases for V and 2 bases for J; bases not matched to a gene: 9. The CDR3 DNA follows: TGTGCCAGCAGTTCTCCGTCGGGACTAGCGGGATTCACAGATACGCAGTATTTT. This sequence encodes CASSSPSGLAGFTDTQYF.

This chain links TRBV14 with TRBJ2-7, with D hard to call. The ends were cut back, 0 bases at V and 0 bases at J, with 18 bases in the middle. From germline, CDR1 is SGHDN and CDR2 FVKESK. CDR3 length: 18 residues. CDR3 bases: TGTGCCAGCAGCCAAGATAGCTTCTTCGGTCTGAGCTCCTACGAGCAGTACTTC. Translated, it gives CASSQDSFFGLSSYEQYF.

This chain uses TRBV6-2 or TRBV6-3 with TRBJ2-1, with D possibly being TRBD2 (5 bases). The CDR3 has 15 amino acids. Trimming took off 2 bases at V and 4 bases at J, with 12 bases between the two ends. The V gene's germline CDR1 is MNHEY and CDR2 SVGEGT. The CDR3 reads CASSYPSGSYNEQFF. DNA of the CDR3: TGTGCCAGCAGTTACCCGAGCGGCTCTTACAATGAGCAGTTCTTC.

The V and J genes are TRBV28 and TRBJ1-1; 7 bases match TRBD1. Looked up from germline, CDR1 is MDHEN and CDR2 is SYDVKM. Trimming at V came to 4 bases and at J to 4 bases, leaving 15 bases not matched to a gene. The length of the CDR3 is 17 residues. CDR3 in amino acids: CASSWRQGPHPGTEAFF. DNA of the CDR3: TGTGCCAGCAGTTGGCGACAGGGTCCCCACCCGGGCACTGAAGCTTTCTTT.

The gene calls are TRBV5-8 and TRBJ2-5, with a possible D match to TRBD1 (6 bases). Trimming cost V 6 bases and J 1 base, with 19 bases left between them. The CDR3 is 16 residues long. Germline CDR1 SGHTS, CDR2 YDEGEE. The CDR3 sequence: CASMAGTHFSQETQYF. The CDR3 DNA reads TGTGCCAGCATGGCCGGGACACACTTCTCCCAAGAGACCCAGTACTTC.

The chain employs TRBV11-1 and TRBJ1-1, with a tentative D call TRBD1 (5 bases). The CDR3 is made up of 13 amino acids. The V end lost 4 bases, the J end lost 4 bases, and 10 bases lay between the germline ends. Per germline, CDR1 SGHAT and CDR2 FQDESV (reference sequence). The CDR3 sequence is CASSSSGSTEAFF. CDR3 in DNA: TGTGCCAGCAGCTCCTCAGGGTCCACTGAAGCTTTCTTT. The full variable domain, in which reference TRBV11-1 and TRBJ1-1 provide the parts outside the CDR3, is EAEVAQSPRYKITEKSQAVAFWCDPISGHATLYWYRQILGQGPELLVQFQDESVVDDSQLPKDRFSAERLKGVDSTLKIQPAELGDSAMYLCASSSSGSTEAFFGQGTRLTVV.

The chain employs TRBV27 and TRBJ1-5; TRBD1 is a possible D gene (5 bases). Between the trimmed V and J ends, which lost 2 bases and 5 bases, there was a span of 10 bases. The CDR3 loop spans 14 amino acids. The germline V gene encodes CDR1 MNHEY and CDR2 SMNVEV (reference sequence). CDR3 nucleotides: TGTGCCAGCAGTTTAAACGGGGGATATCAGCCCCAGCATTTT. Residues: CASSLNGGYQPQHF.

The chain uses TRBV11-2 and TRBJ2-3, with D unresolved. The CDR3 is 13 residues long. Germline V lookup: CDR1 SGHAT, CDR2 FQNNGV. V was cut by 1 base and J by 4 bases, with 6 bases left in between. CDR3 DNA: TGTGCCAGCAGCTTAGCCCCCGCAGATACGCAGTATTTT. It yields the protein CASSLAPADTQYF.

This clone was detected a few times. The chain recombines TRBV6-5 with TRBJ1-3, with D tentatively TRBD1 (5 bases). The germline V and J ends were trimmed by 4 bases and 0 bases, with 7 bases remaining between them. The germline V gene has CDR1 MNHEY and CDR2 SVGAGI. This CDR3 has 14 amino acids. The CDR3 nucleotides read TGTGCCAGCAGTTTGGGGGGCTCTGGAAACACCATATATTTT. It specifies CASSLGGSGNTIYF.

Here the CDR3 reads CAWSTPGYGYTF. The CDR3 nucleotides read TGTGCCTGGAGCACCCCAGGGTATGGCTACACCTTC. The chain couples TRBV30 to TRBJ1-2; tentatively, D is TRBD1 (5 bases). CDR3 size: 12 residues. V lost 3 bases and J lost 5, with 10 bases in between. The germline V gene encodes CDR1 GTSNPN and CDR2 SVGIG (reference sequence).

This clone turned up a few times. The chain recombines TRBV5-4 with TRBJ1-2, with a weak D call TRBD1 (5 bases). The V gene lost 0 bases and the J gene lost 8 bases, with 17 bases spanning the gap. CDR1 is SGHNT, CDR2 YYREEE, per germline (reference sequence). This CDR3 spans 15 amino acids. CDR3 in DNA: TGTGCCAGCAGCTTGGTCCCGGGGGATACGGGAGGCTACACCTTC. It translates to CASSLVPGDTGGYTF.

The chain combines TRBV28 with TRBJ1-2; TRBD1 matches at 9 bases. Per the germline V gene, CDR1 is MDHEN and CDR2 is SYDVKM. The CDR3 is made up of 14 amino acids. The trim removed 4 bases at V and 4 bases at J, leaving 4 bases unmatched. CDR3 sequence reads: CASSSGQGSYGYTF. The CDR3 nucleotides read TGTGCCAGCAGTTCTGGACAGGGGAGCTATGGCTACACCTTC.

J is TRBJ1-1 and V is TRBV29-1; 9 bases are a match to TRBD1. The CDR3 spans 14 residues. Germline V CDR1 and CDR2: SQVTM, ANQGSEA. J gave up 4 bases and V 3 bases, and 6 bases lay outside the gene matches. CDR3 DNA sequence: TGCAGCGTTGATACCGGGACAGGGCCCACTGAAGCTTTCTTT. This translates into CSVDTGTGPTEAFF.